The 9 T cell receptor beta chains in this list originate from one sample, sequenced in a study of blood T cell repertoires in COVID-19. The assay was immunoSEQ multiplex PCR, and TCRdb's table has in-frame clones only and misses some. The sample has more than 100,000 clones; 65% to 85% are singletons. The sample taken for sequencing was peripheral blood. The source of these receptors is a woman at least 80 years old with acute or convalescent COVID-19.

The rearrangement joins TRBV5-1 to TRBJ2-3, with 13 nucleotides matching TRBD2. Per the germline V gene, CDR1 is SGHRS and CDR2 is YFSETQ. V lost 4 bases to trimming and J lost 6 bases; unmatched junction nucleotides: 5. The CDR3 is made up of 15 amino acids. The CDR3 is CASSPRTSGGDTQYF. The CDR3, as DNA: TGCGCCAGCAGCCCCCGGACTAGCGGGGGCGATACGCAGTATTTT. The full variable domain, its missing parts supplied by reference TRBV5-1 and TRBJ2-3, is KAGVTQTPRYLIKTRGQQVTLSCSPISGHRSVSWYQQTPGQGLQFLFEYFSETQRNKGNFPGRFSGRQFSNSRSEMNVSTLELGDSALYLCASSPRTSGGDTQYFGPGTRLTVL.

The rearrangement links TRBV19 to TRBJ2-7, with D perhaps TRBD1 (5 bases). V was trimmed by 9 bases and J by 0 bases, leaving 12 bases between them. CDR1 and CDR2 from the germline V gene are LNHDA and SQIVND (reference sequence). This CDR3 is built from 13 residues. The CDR3 DNA reads as TGTGCCAGCTCCAGGGAAAGCTCCTACGAGCAGTACTTC. This codes for CASSRESSYEQYF.

This chain links TRBV10-3 with TRBJ2-3; possible D gene TRBD1, 6 bases. The length of the CDR3 is 16 residues. V lost 2 bases and J lost 1, with 13 bases in between. In germline, CDR1 is ENHRY, CDR2 SYGVKD. For the CDR3, the DNA is TGTGCCATCAGTGAGCAGGGGTCCTTCGGCACAGATACGCAGTATTTT. It yields the protein CAISEQGSFGTDTQYF.

This rearrangement joins TRBV9 to TRBJ1-4; 7 positions agree with TRBD1. The V gene end was trimmed by 4 bases and the J gene end by 5 bases; junction bases not matched to a gene: 8. The germline V gene has CDR1 SGDLS and CDR2 YYNGEE. There are 15 residues in the CDR3. CDR3 region: CASSTTEGANEKLFF. The DNA for the CDR3 is TGTGCCAGCAGCACCACCGAGGGGGCGAATGAAAAACTGTTTTTT.

The rearrangement joins TRBV29-1 to TRBJ1-2, with a weak D call TRBD1 (6 bases). Trimming stripped 4 bases from V and 4 bases from J, with 13 bases between. Germline V CDR1 and CDR2: SQVTM, ANQGSEA. CDR3 length equals 13 residues. CDR3 nucleotides: TGCAGCGTTGTAGGGCAGGGGTCCTATGGCTACACCTTC. Protein sequence: CSVVGQGSYGYTF.

This clone has just a few counts. V usage is TRBV6-6 and J usage is TRBJ2-1; the match to TRBD2 covers 8 bases. The V gene end was trimmed by 7 bases and the J gene end by 2 bases; junction bases not matched to a gene: 10. The CDR3 extends over 16 amino acids. In germline, CDR1 is MNHNY, CDR2 SVGAGI (reference sequence). CDR3 sequence: CASTPQRGTTYNEQFF. The CDR3 DNA follows: TGTGCCAGCACCCCCCAGCGGGGGACGACCTACAATGAGCAGTTCTTC.

This chain connects TRBV7-8 to TRBJ2-7; TRBD1 aligns across 9 bases. Germline trimming cut 2 bases from V and 1 base from J; bases unmatched to any gene: 3. The CDR3 loop spans 15 amino acids. Looked up from germline, CDR1 is SGHVS and CDR2 is FQNEAQ. Here the CDR3 DNA reads TGTGCCAGCAGCTTAAGACAGGGGGTTTCCTACGAGCAGTACTTC. Amino acid sequence: CASSLRQGVSYEQYF.

The rearrangement uses TRBV6-6 and TRBJ1-4, with D maybe TRBD1 (6 bases). This CDR3 comprises 13 residues. V was cut by 0 bases and J by 7 bases, with 6 bases left in between. Germline V gene data show CDR1 as MNHNY and CDR2 as SVGAGI (reference sequence). In DNA, the CDR3 is TGTGCCAGCAGTTACTCGACAGGTGAAAAACTGTTTTTT. Its protein is CASSYSTGEKLFF.

As regards this clone: Additional DNA sequences in this sample encode the identical CDR3. The gene calls are TRBV5-1 and TRBJ2-2, with unresolved D. Germline CDR1 SGHRS, CDR2 YFSETQ. The CDR3 loop spans 13 amino acids. Trimming removed 4 bases from V and 5 bases from J, with 9 bases in between. The CDR3 loop is CASSLVGTGELFF. The CDR3 nucleotides are TGCGCCAGCAGCCTGGTCGGTACCGGGGAGCTGTTTTTT.